Below, one T cell receptor beta chain is given with its context. Participants in the exposed group had met a COVID-19 case in the 2 weeks before joining the study. The data stem from a study of blood T cell repertoires in COVID-19. Study overall: T cells, B-cell-depleted T cells, or PBMCs supplied cDNA or gDNA.

Only in-frame clones appear in the TCRdb table, and some are missing; sequencing was by immunoSEQ multiplex PCR. The profile shows about 200,000 clones, roughly 90% of them singletons. The CDR3 sequence is 15 residues long. Germline assignment: CDR1 SGHAT and CDR2 FQNNGV. The junction had 6 bases not matched to a gene; V was cut back by 6 bases and J by 6 bases. The sample taken for sequencing was PBMCs or T cells enriched from blood (not recorded which). This chain connects TRBV11-2 to TRBJ2-1, with 12 bases matching TRBD2. The sequence came from a woman in her thirties who had been exposed to COVID-19. CDR3 region: CASSSTSGGLNEQFF. In DNA form, the CDR3 reads TGTGCCAGCAGTTCGACTAGCGGGGGCCTCAATGAGCAGTTCTTC.